Presented here are 30 T cell receptor beta chains from one specimen sequenced in a study of identical twins. TCRdb itself ran the 5' RACE reads through MiXCR, one entry per CDR3 protein. This sample has just under 550,000 distinct CDR3 sequences, with approximately 16% found just once. These same records also appear under a second study, on yellow fever vaccine responses in identical twins.

The sequenced sample consisted of CD4+ T cells sorted from blood. The receptors were sampled from a woman under 30 in good health.

The genes are TRBV10-3 and TRBJ1-2, with TRBD1 matching 8 bases. Germline CDR1 is ENHRY and CDR2 is SYGVKD. This CDR3 contains 15 residues. Germline trimming cut 3 bases from V and 2 bases from J; bases unmatched to any gene: 5. The CDR3: CAISESDRGNYGYTF. The CDR3 nucleotides are TGTGCCATCAGTGAATCAGACAGGGGAAACTATGGCTACACCTTC.

V is TRBV12-3 or TRBV12-4 and J is TRBJ2-7; D remains unclear. Deletions cut 3 bases from V and 6 bases from J, with 9 bases between. This CDR3 has 12 residues. The CDR3 nucleotides read TGTGCCAGCAGTTTTGGGTTCCGCGAGCAGTACTTC. Encoded protein: CASSFGFREQYF.

This chain connects TRBV5-1 to TRBJ2-7; 12 nucleotides agree with TRBD1. V was clipped by 4 bases and J by 5 bases; unmatched bases: 10. The CDR3 covers 16 residues. Germline CDR1 reads SGHRS; CDR2 reads YFSETQ. The CDR3 nucleotides read TGCGCCAGCAGCCTCTCCCCGGGACAGGGGGCGAACGAGCAGTACTTC. This sequence encodes CASSLSPGQGANEQYF.

V is TRBV7-9 and J is TRBJ2-7; TRBD2 matches at 8 bases. Germline V gene data show CDR1 as SEHNR and CDR2 as FQNEAQ (reference sequence). This CDR3 is 15 amino acids long. V lost 6 bases and J lost 2; bases outside the gene matches: 9. The CDR3 DNA reads TGTGCCAGCAGTTTGCGGGGGGAGAGCGCCTACGAGCAGTACTTC. It codes for CASSLRGESAYEQYF.

The sample holds a few counts of this clonotype. Here the CDR3 DNA reads TGCGCCAGCAGCGGCCCCGCGAACACTGAAGCTTTCTTT. Its protein is CASSGPANTEAFF. The chain employs TRBV5-1 and TRBJ1-1; D remains ambiguous. V was shortened by 4 bases and J by 1 base, with 8 bases between the two germline ends. This CDR3 has 13 amino acids. The V gene's germline CDR1 is SGHRS and CDR2 YFSETQ.

This clonotype appeared many times. V gene TRBV7-9 combines with J gene TRBJ1-4; TRBD1 might be the D (5 bases). Germline CDR1 reads SEHNR; CDR2 reads FQNEAQ (reference sequence). The germline V and J ends were trimmed by 2 bases and 8 bases, with 12 bases remaining between them. This CDR3 contains 14 residues. The CDR3 loop reads CASSLRQGAEKLFF. The CDR3 coding sequence is TGTGCCAGCAGCTTAAGGCAGGGAGCGGAAAAACTGTTTTTT. Combining the CDR3 with reference TRBV7-9 and TRBJ1-4 gives the whole variable domain DTGVSQNPRHKITKRGQNVTFRCDPISEHNRLYWYRQTLGQGPEFLTYFQNEAQLEKSRLLSDRFSAERPKGSFSTLEIQRTEQGDSAMYLCASSLRQGAEKLFFGSGTQLSVL.

V and J are TRBV12-3 or TRBV12-4 and TRBJ1-2; D is unclear. The germline V and J ends were trimmed by 5 bases and 3 bases, with 13 bases remaining between them. The CDR3 is 14 residues long. This CDR3 reads CASSPVGKYYGYTF. CDR3 coding DNA: TGTGCCAGCAGTCCCGTAGGGAAATACTATGGCTACACCTTC.

This chain connects TRBV29-1 to TRBJ2-5, with 12 bases lining up with TRBD2. With 8 bases clipped from V and 4 bases from J, the junction kept 8 bases outside the gene matches. CDR1 SQVTM and CDR2 ANQGSEA come from the germline V gene. The CDR3 sequence is 14 residues long. As DNA, the CDR3 is TGCAGCACCCGACTAGCGGGAGTTGCAGAGACCCAGTACTTC. It codes for CSTRLAGVAETQYF.

A few counts support this clonotype. The chain is built from TRBV7-2 and TRBJ2-3; 13 bases line up with TRBD2. CDR3 size: 17 residues. CDR1 is SGHTA, CDR2 FQGNSA, per germline. With 3 bases clipped from V and 2 bases from J, the junction kept 5 bases outside the gene matches. This CDR3 reads CASSLTGTSGITDTQYF. The CDR3 DNA reads as TGTGCCAGCAGCTTGACCGGGACTAGCGGGATCACAGATACGCAGTATTTT.

This clonotype was counted a few times. This chain uses TRBV12-3 or TRBV12-4 with TRBJ2-1; 8 bases match TRBD2. After removal of 8 bases from V and 10 bases from J, the junction contained 13 bases not matched to a gene. The CDR3 is 14 amino acids. CDR3 residues: CASRSSAGTREQFF. CDR3 in DNA: TGTGCCAGCCGCTCTTCCGCCGGGACTAGGGAGCAGTTCTTC.

The V call is TRBV10-3, the J call TRBJ1-5, with D possibly being TRBD1 (5 bases). Germline lookup yields CDR1 ENHRY and CDR2 SYGVKD. The CDR3 contains 14 residues. V lost 0 bases to trimming and J lost 3 bases, with 6 bases between them. The CDR3 region has the DNA TGTGCCATCAGTGAGTCGACAGACAATCAGCCCCAGCATTTT. Translation gives CAISESTDNQPQHF.

This chain connects TRBV6-1 to TRBJ2-1; D possibly corresponds to TRBD2 (6 bases). The V and J ends lost 4 bases and 2 bases respectively, with 12 bases between them. Germline lookup yields CDR1 MNHNS and CDR2 SASEGT. The CDR3 consists of 15 residues. The CDR3 DNA is TGTGCCAGCAGTGCCCTGGCGGGAACCTACAATGAGCAGTTCTTC. Translation gives CASSALAGTYNEQFF.

This rearrangement joins TRBV25-1 to TRBJ2-1, with D tentatively TRBD1 or TRBD2 (5 bases each). From germline, CDR1 is MGHDK and CDR2 SYGVNS. The V gene lost 2 bases and the J gene lost 5 bases, with 13 bases spanning the gap. The CDR3 length is 15 residues. The CDR3 here is CASSEPRDGNNEQFF. The CDR3 coding sequence is TGTGCCAGCAGTGAACCTAGGGACGGAAACAATGAGCAGTTCTTC.

This clonotype has only a few counts. The chain combines TRBV6-1 with TRBJ1-2, with no clear D. CDR1 and CDR2 (germline): MNHNS, SASEGT. Trimming shortened V by 6 bases and J by 5 bases, and 7 bases separated the two germline ends. This CDR3 has 11 amino acids. The CDR3 DNA reads as TGTGCCAGCAGCAGGATGTATGGCTACACCTTC. Translation gives CASSRMYGYTF.

The chain has TRBV19 and TRBJ1-5; D is unresolved. This CDR3 spans 15 amino acids. Deletions cut 1 base from V and 4 bases from J, with 11 bases between. Germline CDR1 LNHDA, CDR2 SQIVND (reference sequence). In nucleotides, the CDR3 is TGTGCCAGTAGTATAGTTCGGGATTTGAATCAGCCCCAGCATTTT. This translates into CASSIVRDLNQPQHF.

This sequence joins TRBV6-1 and TRBJ2-1, with no clear D. V was cut by 5 bases and J by 3 bases, with 17 bases left in between. The length of the CDR3 is 16 residues. Germline V gene lookup returns CDR1 MNHNS and CDR2 SASEGT. CDR3 DNA sequence: TGTGCCAGCAGTAGCTATCATGGTTGGGGCTACAATGAGCAGTTCTTC. This sequence encodes CASSSYHGWGYNEQFF.

The gene calls are TRBV6-2 or TRBV6-3 and TRBJ2-3; TRBD2 agrees at 7 bases. CDR3 size: 14 residues. V lost 6 bases, J lost 2 bases, and 5 bases stayed unmatched. Germline-derived CDR1 and CDR2 are MNHEY and SVGEGT. The CDR3 DNA follows: TGTGCCAGCAGCCGACTAGCCATCACAGATACGCAGTATTTT. This encodes CASSRLAITDTQYF.

This clonotype was detected only a few times. The chain combines TRBV20-1 with TRBJ2-3, with no clear D. The CDR3 extends over 13 amino acids. The germline CDR1 and CDR2 sequences are DFQATT and SNEGSKA (reference sequence). V was cut by 3 bases and J by 2 bases, with 9 bases left in between. CDR3 amino acids: CSASVPPTDTQYF. In nucleotides, the CDR3 is TGCAGTGCTAGTGTGCCACCCACAGATACGCAGTATTTT.

This chain uses TRBV14 with TRBJ2-5; either TRBD1 or TRBD2 may fit D (5 bases each). The germline V and J ends were trimmed by 4 bases and 5 bases, with 26 bases remaining between them. The CDR3 consists of 18 residues. Germline V gene sequence: CDR1 SGHDN, CDR2 FVKESK. The CDR3 here is CASSPLGRDVNRRETQYF. The CDR3 DNA is TGTGCCAGCAGCCCCCTCGGCCGGGACGTAAACAGAAGGGAGACCCAGTACTTC.

The rearrangement joins TRBV7-3 to TRBJ2-1; the match to TRBD2 covers 10 bases. The CDR3 contains 19 residues. V lost 0 bases, J lost 8 bases, and 16 bases stayed unmatched. The V gene's germline CDR1 is SGHTA and CDR2 FQGTGA. CDR3 residues: CASSLTAASAAGGPHEQFF. In nucleotides, the CDR3 is TGTGCCAGCAGCTTAACCGCGGCTTCGGCAGCGGGAGGGCCTCATGAGCAGTTCTTC.

This clonotype was picked up a small number of times. The chain is built from TRBV9 and TRBJ2-2; D might be TRBD2 (6 bases). This CDR3 has 17 amino acids. Looked up from germline, CDR1 is SGDLS and CDR2 is YYNGEE. V dropped 0 bases and J dropped 0 bases, with 12 bases sitting between them. This CDR3 reads CASSVGGGTTNTGELFF. The DNA of the CDR3 is TGTGCCAGCAGCGTAGGGGGCGGGACCACGAACACCGGGGAGCTGTTTTTT. The full variable domain, completed using reference TRBV9 and TRBJ2-2, is DSGVTQTPKHLITATGQRVTLRCSPRSGDLSVYWYQQSLDQGLQFLIQYYNGEERAKGNILERFSAQQFPDLHSELNLSSLELGDSALYFCASSVGGGTTNTGELFFGEGSRLTVL.

The chain combines TRBV7-3 with TRBJ2-2; D is unclear. The germline V gene encodes CDR1 SGHTA and CDR2 FQGTGA. The V end was cut by 1 base, the J end by 6 bases, with 6 bases between. This CDR3 comprises 13 residues. CDR3: CASSLNVAGELFF. The CDR3 DNA reads TGTGCCAGCAGCTTAAACGTGGCCGGGGAGCTGTTTTTT. The complete variable domain, with remaining parts taken from reference TRBV7-3 and TRBJ2-2, reads GAGVSQTPSNKVTEKGKYVELRCDPISGHTALYWYRQSLGQGPEFLIYFQGTGAADDSGLPNDRFFAVRPEGSVSTLKIQRTERGDSAVYLCASSLNVAGELFFGEGSRLTVL.

Ten or more counts support this clonotype. This chain uses TRBV5-1 with TRBJ2-2, with unresolved D. CDR1 is SGHRS, CDR2 YFSETQ, per germline. There are 14 residues in the CDR3. The V end was cut by 4 bases, the J end by 1 base, with 8 bases between. CDR3 sequence reads: CASSDQGNTGELFF. The CDR3 DNA is TGCGCCAGCAGCGACCAAGGGAACACCGGGGAGCTGTTTTTT.

The CDR3 protein is CASSLEGSQETQYF. CDR3 in DNA: TGCGCCAGCAGCTTGGAGGGAAGCCAAGAGACCCAGTACTTC. The chain combines TRBV5-1 with TRBJ2-5; D gene uncertain. Trimming removed 0 bases from V and 1 base from J, with 7 bases in between. In germline, CDR1 is SGHRS, CDR2 YFSETQ. The CDR3 length is 14 residues.

The sample holds a few counts of this clonotype. The gene calls are TRBV20-1 and TRBJ2-7; D may be TRBD2 (6 bases). Germline V gene sequence: CDR1 DFQATT, CDR2 SNEGSKA (reference sequence). Trimming pared 0 bases from V and 0 bases from J, leaving 12 bases between. The CDR3 runs to 15 residues. CDR3 loop: CSARDHGGISYEQYF. The CDR3 coding sequence is TGCAGTGCTAGAGATCATGGGGGGATCTCCTACGAGCAGTACTTC.

The chain carries TRBV7-9 and TRBJ2-7; tentatively, D is TRBD2 (7 bases). The CDR3 is made up of 15 amino acids. Germline V gene lookup returns CDR1 SEHNR and CDR2 FQNEAQ (reference sequence). The V end lost 3 bases, the J end lost 8 bases, and 20 bases lay between the germline ends. CDR3 coding DNA: TGTGCCAGCAGCTTGGGGGCTGGACTAGAAAGTAAGCAGTACTTC. This encodes CASSLGAGLESKQYF.

The CDR3 nucleotides are TGTGCCAGCAGTTTAACTGTGCTGGGGACCCAGTACTTC. It is translated as CASSLTVLGTQYF. V is TRBV27 and J is TRBJ2-5; D is unclear. The CDR3 runs 13 residues. V was clipped by 2 bases and J by 7 bases, with 11 bases between them. Germline loops: CDR1 MNHEY, CDR2 SMNVEV (reference sequence).

This clonotype was counted at least ten times. The chain uses TRBV11-2 and TRBJ2-1; D is unresolved. There are 11 residues in the CDR3. Germline V gene data show CDR1 as SGHAT and CDR2 as FQNNGV. The ends were cut back, 5 bases at V and 9 bases at J, with 8 bases in the middle. CDR3 amino acids: CASSPALEQFF. The CDR3 bases are TGTGCCAGCAGCCCCGCCCTTGAGCAGTTCTTC. Full variable domain (outside the CDR3, taken from reference TRBV11-2 and TRBJ2-1): EAGVAQSPRYKIIEKRQSVAFWCNPISGHATLYWYQQILGQGPKLLIQFQNNGVVDDSQLPKDRFSAERLKGVDSTLKIQPAKLEDSAVYLCASSPALEQFFGPGTRLTVL.

This clonotype was seen more than once but under ten times. In DNA, the CDR3 is TGTGCCAGCAGTACGACTAGCGGGCCCCGCTACAATGAGCAGTTCTTC. Protein sequence: CASSTTSGPRYNEQFF. The V and J genes are TRBV28 and TRBJ2-1, with TRBD2 identical over 10 bases. With V trimmed by 5 bases and J by 3 bases, 7 bases remained unmatched. The CDR3 loop spans 16 amino acids. Germline CDR1 and CDR2: MDHEN and SYDVKM.

CDR3 in DNA: TGTGCCAGCAGGCAAGCGGGGGGTGTCACCGGGGAGCTGTTTTTT. Translation gives CASRQAGGVTGELFF. The chain has TRBV7-2 and TRBJ2-2; 9 bases are a match to TRBD2. The CDR3 totals 15 residues. The germline V gene encodes CDR1 SGHTA and CDR2 FQGNSA. J lost 4 bases, V lost 6 bases, and 6 bases had no gene match.